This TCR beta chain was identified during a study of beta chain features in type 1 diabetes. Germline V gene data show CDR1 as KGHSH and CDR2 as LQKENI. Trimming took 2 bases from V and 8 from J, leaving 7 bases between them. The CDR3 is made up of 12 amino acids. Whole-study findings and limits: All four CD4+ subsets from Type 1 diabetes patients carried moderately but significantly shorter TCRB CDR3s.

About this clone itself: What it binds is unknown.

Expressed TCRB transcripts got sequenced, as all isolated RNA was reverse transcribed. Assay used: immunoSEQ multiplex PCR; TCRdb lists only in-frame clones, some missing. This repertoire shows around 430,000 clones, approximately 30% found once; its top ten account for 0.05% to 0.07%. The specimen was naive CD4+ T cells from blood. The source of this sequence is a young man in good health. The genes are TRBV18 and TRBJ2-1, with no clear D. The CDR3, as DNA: TGTGCCAGCTCACCATCAAGTCATGAGCAGTTCTTC. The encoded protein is CASSPSSHEQFF.